This entry features one T cell receptor (beta chain) sequence. Its specificity is not known. The sample originates from a study of vaccination effects on CD4 cells after COVID-19. Sequenced by immunoSEQ multiplex PCR; TCRdb stores in-frame clones only, minus some. This table has 65,000 to 70,000 clones, approximately 76% appearing once. Viral peptide pools were used in the ViraFEST assay to expand antigen-specific CD4+ T cells, and sequencing came afterward. Isolating CD4+ T cells followed around nine days of culture. Two doses of either BNT162b2 or mRNA-1273 were given to each participant. The length of the CDR3 is 13 residues. V lost 8 bases and J lost 10, with 20 bases in between. Germline CDR1 reads SNHLY; CDR2 reads FYNNEI.

V gene TRBV2 combines with J gene TRBJ1-2; D is possibly TRBD1 (5 bases). The specimen comprised CD4+ T cells from PBMCs cultured with HCoV-OC43 spike peptides, sampled after COVID-19 vaccination. This sample's subset: HCoV-OC43 spike overlapping peptide pool stimulation. The sequence was collected from a human donor who received a COVID-19 vaccine. CDR3 in amino acids: CASGFFTQGDYTF. CDR3 sequence (DNA): TGTGCCAGCGGATTCTTCACGCAGGGCGACTACACCTTC.